The next 17 T cell receptor beta chains were all read from a single sample in a study of T cell changes during pregnancy in multiple sclerosis. Measured with immunoSEQ multiplex PCR; TCRdb has only the in-frame clones, and not every one. The repertoire includes tens of thousands of clones, approximately 90% of them detected once, and more than 1.2% sits in the top ten. The material was peripheral blood, obtained in the third trimester of pregnancy. These TCRs come from a female donor with multiple sclerosis, enrolled in a pregnancy study.

The chain carries TRBV19 and TRBJ2-2; 8 bases map to TRBD1. The junction had 3 bases not matched to a gene; V was cut back by 3 bases and J by 3 bases. The CDR3 has 15 amino acids. Germline V gives CDR1 LNHDA, CDR2 SQIVND (reference sequence). CDR3 residues: CASSIQQGDTGELFF. CDR3 DNA sequence: TGTGCCAGTAGTATTCAACAGGGGGACACCGGGGAGCTGTTTTTT.

This chain uses TRBV6-5 with TRBJ2-5, with 8 bases lining up with TRBD1. The CDR3 loop spans 14 amino acids. After removal of 2 bases from V and 7 bases from J, the junction contained 6 bases not matched to a gene. CDR1 and CDR2 (germline): MNHEY, SVGAGI. CDR3 coding DNA: TGTGCCAGCAGTTACCTAGGACAGGGTGGGACCCAGTACTTC. Its translation is CASSYLGQGGTQYF.

The V call is TRBV29-1, the J call TRBJ2-3; tentatively, D is TRBD1 (5 bases). The CDR3 runs to 11 residues. V was clipped by 6 bases and J by 6 bases, with 10 bases between them. The germline V gene has CDR1 SQVTM and CDR2 ANQGSEA. CDR3 in amino acids: CSVPWGDTQYF. DNA of the CDR3: TGCAGCGTACCATGGGGCGATACGCAGTATTTT.

The V and J genes are TRBV5-6 and TRBJ2-5; D not certain. This CDR3 has 14 residues. V was shortened by 3 bases and J by 4 bases, with 13 bases between the two germline ends. The germline V gene encodes CDR1 SGHDT and CDR2 YYEEEE. The CDR3 loop is CASSWQVDPETQYF. In DNA, the CDR3 is TGTGCCAGCAGCTGGCAGGTCGATCCAGAGACCCAGTACTTC.

This rearrangement joins TRBV7-2 to TRBJ1-5; D is ambiguous. Germline loops: CDR1 SGHTA, CDR2 FQGNSA. V lost 5 bases and J 0 bases, leaving 11 bases between the germline ends. CDR3 length equals 15 residues. The CDR3 DNA reads TGTGCCAGCAGCCCCGGGGTTTATAGCAATCAGCCCCAGCATTTT. Amino acids: CASSPGVYSNQPQHF.

This chain links TRBV4-3 with TRBJ1-1, with D perhaps TRBD1 (5 bases). CDR3 length: 18 amino acids. Germline V gives CDR1 LGHNA, CDR2 YSLEER. V lost 0 bases, J lost 1 base, and 18 bases lay in between. In DNA, the CDR3 is TGCGCCAGCAGCCAAGATCAATTCCGGGCAGGGTCGAACACTGAAGCTTTCTTT. This translates into CASSQDQFRAGSNTEAFF.

V gene TRBV21-1 combines with J gene TRBJ1-2; the table assigns TRBD1, which was not confirmed against the DNA. TRBV21-1 is assigned pseudogene status. The CDR3 is 12 amino acids. CDR3 loop: CASIEGVDGYTF. DNA of the CDR3: TGTGCCAGCATCGAGGGGGTGGATGGCTACACCTTC.

The chain joins TRBV9 to TRBJ1-2; tentatively, D is TRBD1 (6 bases). V gave up 3 bases and J gave up 8 bases, with 14 bases separating them. The germline V gene has CDR1 SGDLS and CDR2 YYNGEE. This CDR3 has 13 residues. CDR3 nucleotides: TGTGCCAGCAGCGCACACAGGGTATGGGGCTACACCTTC. Protein product: CASSAHRVWGYTF.

The rearrangement links TRBV9 to TRBJ2-3; 8 nucleotides agree with TRBD2. Germline values: CDR1 SGDLS, CDR2 YYNGEE. The CDR3 consists of 16 residues. The ends lost 2 bases at V and 0 bases at J; junction bases unmatched: 5. The CDR3 is CASSVGAGASTDTQYF. CDR3 in DNA: TGTGCCAGCAGCGTCGGAGCGGGGGCCAGCACAGATACGCAGTATTTT.

The chain uses TRBV5-1 and TRBJ1-2, with D perhaps TRBD1 (5 bases). The CDR3 loop spans 13 amino acids. From germline, CDR1 is SGHRS and CDR2 YFSETQ. V lost 1 base and J 6 bases, leaving 10 bases between the germline ends. For the CDR3, the DNA is TGCGCCAGCAGCTTGAATATGGGGCATGGCTACACCTTC. It translates to CASSLNMGHGYTF.

The J gene is TRBJ2-3, the V gene TRBV4-1; possible D gene TRBD2, 5 bases. V lost 4 bases and J 0 bases, leaving 14 bases between the germline ends. The germline V gene encodes CDR1 MGHRA and CDR2 YSYEKL. This CDR3 spans 16 amino acids. In DNA form, the CDR3 reads TGCGCCAGCAGCCCCTACTCCCGGGGTAGCACAGATACGCAGTATTTT. This sequence encodes CASSPYSRGSTDTQYF.

This chain connects TRBV6-6 to TRBJ2-1, with TRBD2 identical over 13 bases. The germline gives CDR1 MNHNY, CDR2 SVGAGI (reference sequence). The CDR3 consists of 16 residues. After removal of 4 bases from V and 6 bases from J, the junction contained 6 bases not matched to a gene. The CDR3 protein is CASSSITSGGGNEQFF. DNA of the CDR3: TGTGCCAGCAGTTCCATAACTAGCGGGGGGGGCAATGAGCAGTTCTTC.

With respect to this clone: The sample carries other DNA sequences with the same CDR3. The rearrangement uses TRBV4-3 and TRBJ2-5; the match to TRBD2 covers 9 bases. CDR3 length equals 15 residues. Germline CDR1 is LGHNA and CDR2 is YSLEER. Germline trimming cut 0 bases from V and 1 base from J; bases unmatched to any gene: 0. CDR3 nucleotide sequence: TGCGCCAGCAGCCAAGAGCGGGGGGGCCAAGAGACCCAGTACTTC. Translated, it gives CASSQERGGQETQYF.

V is TRBV7-2 and J is TRBJ1-2, with D perhaps TRBD1 (5 bases). The CDR3 has 16 residues. Germline V gene data show CDR1 as SGHTA and CDR2 as FQGNSA. The V end was cut by 4 bases, the J end by 8 bases, with 23 bases between. CDR3 sequence (DNA): TGTGCCAGCAGCTCCGAGACAGTCCCCCCATATGAGGGCTACACCTTC. This sequence encodes CASSSETVPPYEGYTF.

J is TRBJ1-2 and V is TRBV2; perhaps TRBD1 as D (5 bases). V was clipped by 3 bases and J by 3 bases, with 11 bases between them. CDR1 is SNHLY, CDR2 FYNNEI, per germline. The CDR3 consists of 14 residues. CDR3 protein: CASSDVRADYGYTF. In nucleotides, the CDR3 is TGTGCCAGCAGTGATGTCAGGGCCGACTATGGCTACACCTTC. Full variable domain (outside the CDR3, taken from reference TRBV2 and TRBJ1-2): EPEVTQTPSHQVTQMGQEVILRCVPISNHLYFYWYRQILGQKVEFLVSFYNNEISEKSEIFDDQFSVERPDGSNFTLKIRSTKLEDSAMYFCASSDVRADYGYTFGSGTRLTVV.

The gene calls are TRBV2 and TRBJ1-1, with unresolved D. The CDR3 sequence is 13 residues long. The ends were cut back, 1 base at V and 5 bases at J, with 8 bases in the middle. CDR1 and CDR2 (germline): SNHLY, FYNNEI. DNA of the CDR3: TGTGCCAGCAGTGAAGGGCGAGGGACTGAAGCTTTCTTT. Its protein product is CASSEGRGTEAFF.

The chain couples TRBV4-3 to TRBJ1-2; D perhaps matches TRBD1 (5 bases). CDR3 length equals 15 residues. The germline V and J ends were trimmed by 0 bases and 5 bases, with 13 bases remaining between them. In germline, CDR1 is LGHNA, CDR2 YSLEER. The DNA for the CDR3 is TGCGCCAGCAGCCAAGACGCGAGCCGGGGGTATGGCTACACCTTC. Translated: CASSQDASRGYGYTF.